This paragraph covers one TCR beta chain sequence. The target of this receptor is not known. No clone much larger than this one lies a single base away; base qualities are absent. V gives up 0 bases and J gives up 10 bases, and the segment between their germline ends measures 13 bases. Inclusive of the bounding cysteine and phenylalanine, the CDR3 is 15 residues long. Solely the CDR3 DNA is kept, with 45 bases framed from the first base. CDR1 and CDR2, looked up from the germline V gene, are ENHRY and SYGVKD. The sample belongs to a study of CD8+ T cells in alopecia areata listed by TCRdb under 2018. Study-wide context: The treated patients, all with moderate-to-severe alopecia areata, were enrolled in an open-label pilot trial of oral tofacitinib given at 5 to 10 mg twice daily. Patients stayed on tofacitinib for 6 to 18 months and then had 6 months of follow-up off drug so that delayed response and recurrence could be assessed. The study used high-throughput TCRbeta sequencing to examine T cell clonal expansion in alopecia areata, in both the C3H/HeJ mouse model and human patients. On the human side, TCRbeta sequencing was run on scalp tissue and on sorted CD4+ and CD8+ peripheral blood T cells from healthy controls and from alopecia areata patients with either patchy or totalis/universalis disease. Biopsies were taken from tofacitinib-treated patients at baseline and again at 4 and 24 weeks into treatment, and several of those patients also had a later scalp biopsy. Scalp clonality was compared across normal scalp (n=4), patchy alopecia areata scalp (n=8), and alopecia totalis/universalis scalp (n=8). RNA was extracted with the PAXgene miRNA kit for fixed scalp, the miRNeasy kit for PBMCs, and the RNeasy kit for mouse skin. TCRbeta CDR3 regions were amplified by immunoSEQ multiplex PCR with 35 Vbeta forward and 13 Jbeta reverse primers.

This sample's time point label indicates: baseline before oral tofacitinib. From alopecia areata patients, peripheral blood was collected along with lesional scalp punch biopsies. PBMCs were isolated by density centrifugation and stained for CD3, CD4 and CD8, and CD4+ and CD8+ T cells were sorted on a FACSAria. Study-wide conclusions, independent of this receptor: Unlike mouse skin, which is dominated by gammadelta T cells, normal human skin has resident alphabeta T cells that are also sequenced, and this complicates analysis of the scalp TCR repertoire. Compared with normal scalp, lesional scalp had higher clonality and more expanded CD8+ clones, particularly in alopecia totalis/universalis, a pattern that suggests antigenic drive. TCR sequences shared between patients were less clear than in mice, possibly partly because of HLA diversity in the patient population.

Library preparation used the immunoSEQ multiplex PCR assay. To provide template for TCR sequencing, every sample had RNA extracted and reverse transcribed into cDNA. First-strand cDNA was synthesized using SuperScript III with a 2:1 mix of oligo-dT and random hexamers. A synthetic immune receptor repertoire was used to gauge amplification bias, and whatever bias remained was removed computationally. As for how the authors treated the data: Raw reads were preprocessed to remove errors, and CDR3 was defined by IMGT conventions from the conserved cysteine to phenylalanine. Clonality was computed by normalizing Shannon entropy by log2 of the number of productive unique TCRs and subtracting the result from 1. Whether scalp clones were CD4 or CD8 was inferred by matching scalp TCRbeta sequences against CD4 and CD8 repertoires sorted from blood. Entries here come from immuneACCESS through TCRdb and include only in-frame sequences with V and J called. Some clones fail to appear in such tables; in the studies checked, an unresolved V gene covers under half of the shortfall, and the cause of the remainder is unknown. V and J calls and clone size come straight from that table; D and trimming were deduced from the DNA. The table for this sample lists roughly 200,000 clones; about 63% of them were counted only once. The ten biggest clones cover about 1.5% of the sample.

This TCR was recovered from a human donor with alopecia areata. This chain joins TRBV10-3 to TRBJ1-6; no confident D gene assignment can be made. The starting material was CD4+ T cells sorted from blood, obtained at week 0. The CDR3 is CAISESNPFGSPLHF. The DNA reads as follows: TGTGCCATCAGTGAGTCGAACCCTTTCGGGTCACCCCTCCACTTT.